This T cell receptor beta chain comes out of a study of shared clonotypes between healthy human individuals. Only in-frame clones appear in the TCRdb table, and some are missing; sequencing was by immunoSEQ multiplex PCR. This table holds about 1.5 million clones, 95% to 97% found once. V trimming: 9 bases; J trimming: 1 base; junction bases outside the gene matches: 2. The CDR3 runs to 13 residues. The germline gives CDR1 WSHSY, CDR2 SAAADI. This chain links TRBV10-2 with TRBJ2-3, with TRBD2 identical over 9 bases. This TCR came from a man aged 25-45 years in good health. The source material was naive CD4+ T cells sorted from blood. The subset is: CD45RA+ positively selected. Here the CDR3 DNA reads TGCGCCAGTATAGCGGGAGGCACAGATACGCAGTATTTT. This encodes CASIAGGTDTQYF.